The present T cell receptor (beta chain) was sequenced within a study of OX40 agonist ivuxolimab in advanced cancers. This clone showed up just a few times. Per the germline V gene, CDR1 is LNHDA and CDR2 is SQIVND (reference sequence). The CDR3 totals 14 residues. J was trimmed by 4 bases and V by 5 bases; bases with no gene match: 6. Produced via immunoSEQ multiplex PCR; TCRdb's table is partial and in-frame only. The sample lists 45,000 or so clones, around nine tenths occurring once. Here the sequenced sample was CD4+ or CD8+ T cells sorted from blood, taken in a trial of the OX40 agonist ivuxolimab. The source of this sequence is an adult with an advanced solid tumor such as melanoma, head and neck, liver or kidney cancer. This chain uses TRBV19 with TRBJ1-1; 8 bases are shared with TRBD1. The chain's CDR3 is CASSFRGRVTEAFF. Here the CDR3 DNA reads TGTGCCAGTAGTTTCAGGGGGCGCGTCACTGAAGCTTTCTTT.